This TCR beta chain derives from a study of identifying expanded T cells in peripheral blood. General study findings and limits: Over two and four weeks, about 16.4 and 19 clones changed, versus roughly 1.1 between replicates.

No infections or other immune events were documented during collection. Libraries were prepared by immunoSEQ multiplex PCR; TCRdb keeps only in-frame clonotypes and omits some of them. Of roughly 75,000 clones listed, roughly 90% are singletons. As to this clone: Its antigen is as yet unknown.

The V gene's germline CDR1 is GTSNPN and CDR2 SVGIG (reference sequence). The CDR3 has 12 residues. Trimming left V 5 bases short and J 3 bases short, with 11 bases between. The genes are TRBV30 and TRBJ2-7; D assignment may be TRBD1 or TRBD2 (5 bases each). This sequence originates from a person aged 18-70 years in good health. Sequencing input: blood. This CDR3 is CAWGGRGYEQYF. DNA of the CDR3: TGTGCCTGGGGGGGTAGGGGCTACGAGCAGTACTTC.